This T cell receptor beta chain is drawn from a study of metastatic and nonmetastatic thyroid tumors. Study-wide background: Across peripheral blood and tumor or nodule tissue samples taken from malignant and benign thyroid patients, the repertoires were compared with one another. Whole-study findings and limits: Significantly greater TCR beta diversity was reportedly found in malignant thyroid tumors than in benign nodules (in blood and tumor).

Turning to this clone: Its antigen remains unidentified.

Germline values: CDR1 SGHVS, CDR2 FQNEAQ. The CDR3 contains 15 residues. The V and J ends lost 3 bases and 6 bases, in that order; junction bases with no gene match: 5. In the authors' methods: Clinicopathological groups differed in CDR3, with these differences serving to build a distant-metastasis classifier for papillary thyroid cancer. TCRdb ran MiXCR on the PCR reads. The V and J calls shown here were made by TCRdb, not taken from the authors' results. The profile shows fewer than 40,000 clones, roughly a third of them singletons. Prior to thyroid surgery, none of the patients had received any treatment.

The origin of this receptor is a female donor with papillary thyroid cancer or a benign thyroid nodule (not recorded which). Some clones in this sample may be carry-over from other donors' samples. The chain is built from TRBV7-8 and TRBJ2-1; TRBD2 aligns across 10 bases. The sample taken for sequencing was tumor tissue. The CDR3, as DNA: TGTGCCAGCAGCTTGGGGGCTAGCGGGAGCAATGAGCAGTTCTTC. Translation gives CASSLGASGSNEQFF.